This T cell receptor beta chain was identified in a study of Ad26.COV2.S vaccination and SARS-CoV-2 variants. Study information: As a participant in COV1001, the donor was in the Ad26.COV2.S trial arm.

The assay was immunoSEQ multiplex PCR, and TCRdb's table has in-frame clones only and misses some. The top ten hold 2.5% to 3.5% of the sample, which has about 350,000 clones, about 88% seen once. Treatment specified: roughly 19 received Ad26.COV2.S at low or high dose, single or two shots; several received placebo; per-sample allocation not given. Sampling was done on day 63 after the first vaccine or placebo injection. The V segment lost 6 bases and the J segment 5 bases; nucleotides outside the gene matches: 7. The CDR3 is 14 residues long. Germline loops: CDR1 LNHDA, CDR2 SQIVND (reference sequence).

V gene TRBV19 combines with J gene TRBJ1-1, with 9 bases identical to TRBD1. The TCR was taken from a person between 18 and 59 years old who received the Ad26.COV2.S COVID-19 vaccine or a placebo. Sequencing was performed on peripheral blood, taken in a trial of Ad26.COV2.S vaccine versus placebo. The CDR3 sequence is CASSGDRERTEAFF. CDR3 bases: TGTGCCAGTAGCGGGGACAGGGAAAGGACTGAAGCTTTCTTT.